This T cell receptor (beta chain) was recorded in a study of shared clonotypes between healthy human individuals. Across the study: Contributing individuals were two females and three males aged 18 to 49. Study-wide results and limits: Richness estimates generally favored naive over memory subsets.

This CDR3 region has 11 residues. Germline V lookup: CDR1 SEHNR, CDR2 FQNEAQ (reference sequence). V was trimmed by 8 bases and J by 9 bases, leaving 11 bases between them. Researchers partitioned CD4+ cells into CD45RA+ naive and CD45RA-negative memory subsets. The assay ran at deep level. Libraries were prepared by immunoSEQ multiplex PCR; TCRdb keeps only in-frame clonotypes and omits some of them. Of 2 million to 2.5 million clones in the sample, more than 90% were seen once. Remarks on this clone: The antigen remains unidentified.

This clonotype originated in a man between 18 and 35 years old in good health. The specimen sequenced was naive CD4+ T cells sorted from blood. Documented subset: CD45RA+ positively selected. The chain carries TRBV7-9 and TRBJ2-1; no firm D call. The CDR3 coding sequence is TGTGCCAGCCACGTGGCGAGTGAGCAGTTCTTC. Translating it yields CASHVASEQFF.